The source of this T cell receptor (beta chain) is a study of T cell repertoires in cytomegalovirus infection. Study information: It can be stated that public TCR beta signatures indicated CMV infection as well as a matching HLA type.

TCRdb redid the calling of the reads with MiXCR, one entry per CDR3 protein. The table lists hundreds of thousands of distinct CDR3 sequences, about a sixth of them singletons. Whole-study findings and limits: The study identified carriers of CMV plus the relevant HLA from cumulative public TCR beta family frequency. HLA-C-restricted CMV-specific TCR beta clonotypes were dominant in the ex vivo response.

This clonotype came up many times. What it recognizes is unknown. The CDR3 is 15 amino acids. Germline V gene data show CDR1 as SGHTA and CDR2 as FQGNSA. The V end was cut by 5 bases, the J end by 2 bases, with 15 bases between. The sample taken for sequencing was PBMCs. This receptor was identified in a human donor in good health (CMV status not recorded). Some clones in this sample may be carry-over from other donors' samples. V and J are TRBV7-2 and TRBJ2-5; a possible D gene is TRBD2 (6 bases). CDR3 region: CASSTTTAGQETQYF. The CDR3 DNA sequence: TGTGCCAGCAGCACAACGACGGCGGGGCAAGAGACCCAGTACTTC.